Each of the 13 T cell receptor beta chains below was sequenced from the same sample in a study of cytomegalovirus exposure and HLA in healthy donors. The study ran its PCR with 60 Vbeta and 13 Jbeta primers. The assay was immunoSEQ multiplex PCR, and TCRdb's table has in-frame clones only and misses some. Of around 190,000 clones in the sample, around 84% were seen once. Sequencing was performed on PBMCs. The receptors derive from a middle-aged man in good health and CMV-seropositive.

This rearrangement joins TRBV7-2 to TRBJ2-5, with 8 bases matching TRBD2. V gave up 5 bases and J gave up 4 bases; unmatched junction bases: 3. In germline, CDR1 is SGHTA, CDR2 FQGNSA. The CDR3 has 13 residues. CDR3 sequence (DNA): TGTGCCAGCAGCCCCGGGGGGGGAGAGACCCAGTACTTC. As protein: CASSPGGGETQYF.

The genes are TRBV28 and TRBJ1-5; 8 nucleotides align to TRBD1. Germline V CDR1 and CDR2: MDHEN, SYDVKM. Trimming took 4 bases from V and 6 from J; bases not matched to a gene: 5. The CDR3 is made up of 14 amino acids. The CDR3 protein is CASSSRQGSQPQHF. DNA for the CDR3: TGTGCCAGCAGTTCCCGACAGGGGAGTCAGCCCCAGCATTTT.

The chain combines TRBV11-2 with TRBJ2-3; the D gene is possibly TRBD2 (5 bases). Trimming took 4 bases from V and 7 from J, leaving 18 bases between them. The V gene's germline CDR1 is SGHAT and CDR2 FQNNGV. This CDR3 region has 15 residues. CDR3 region: CASSSRTGAGNTQYF. Written as DNA, the CDR3 is TGTGCCAGCAGCTCCAGGACCGGAGCCGGGAATACGCAGTATTTT. The complete variable domain, with remaining parts taken from reference TRBV11-2 and TRBJ2-3, reads EAGVAQSPRYKIIEKRQSVAFWCNPISGHATLYWYQQILGQGPKLLIQFQNNGVVDDSQLPKDRFSAERLKGVDSTLKIQPAKLEDSAVYLCASSSRTGAGNTQYFGPGTRLTVL.

This clone was counted only a few times. The chain employs TRBV28 and TRBJ2-3; 7 nucleotides match TRBD2. The CDR3 contains 13 residues. Germline CDR1 reads MDHEN; CDR2 reads SYDVKM. Unmatched junction bases numbered 4, after V lost 8 bases and J lost 2 bases. CDR3 amino acids: CASGRGDTDTQYF. The CDR3, as DNA: TGTGCCAGCGGTCGGGGGGACACAGATACGCAGTATTTT.

This clone was observed a few times. The chain recombines TRBV19 with TRBJ2-3; TRBD2 matches 13 bases. Germline assignment: CDR1 LNHDA and CDR2 SQIVND (reference sequence). The CDR3 is 15 amino acids. Trimming removed 3 bases from V and 4 bases from J; junction bases left unmatched: 1. CDR3 sequence reads: CASSIGTSGADTQYF. CDR3 DNA sequence: TGTGCCAGTAGTATCGGGACTAGCGGGGCAGATACGCAGTATTTT.

V usage is TRBV11-3 and J usage is TRBJ2-7, with 8 nucleotides matching TRBD1. The germline V gene has CDR1 SGHNT and CDR2 YENEEA. CDR3 size: 14 residues. V gave up 5 bases and J gave up 2 bases; unmatched junction bases: 5. CDR3: CASSLGQGPYEQYF. The CDR3 DNA reads as TGTGCCAGCAGCCTTGGACAGGGACCCTACGAGCAGTACTTC.

This chain connects TRBV28 to TRBJ2-5; D is possibly TRBD1 (6 bases). V gave up 4 bases and J gave up 2 bases, with 11 bases separating them. Germline lookup yields CDR1 MDHEN and CDR2 SYDVKM. The CDR3 sequence is 14 residues long. The CDR3 DNA sequence: TGTGCCAGCAGTTCCCAGGACAGACAAGAGACCCAGTACTTC. It specifies CASSSQDRQETQYF.

The chain combines TRBV5-1 with TRBJ2-6; 12 nucleotides align to TRBD1. The CDR3 sequence is 17 residues long. Germline CDR1 is SGHRS and CDR2 is YFSETQ. Trimming took 4 bases from V and 2 from J; bases not matched to a gene: 4. CDR3 region: CASSAGTGGAGANVLTF. The CDR3 coding sequence is TGCGCCAGCAGCGCCGGGACAGGGGGCGCTGGGGCCAACGTCCTGACTTTC. Looking up the rest from reference TRBV5-1 and TRBJ2-6 gives the full variable domain: KAGVTQTPRYLIKTRGQQVTLSCSPISGHRSVSWYQQTPGQGLQFLFEYFSETQRNKGNFPGRFSGRQFSNSRSEMNVSTLELGDSALYLCASSAGTGGAGANVLTFGAGSRLTVL.

The rearrangement uses TRBV9 and TRBJ2-1; D is possibly TRBD1 (6 bases). CDR1 and CDR2 (germline): SGDLS, YYNGEE. This CDR3 spans 15 amino acids. V lost 0 bases and J 1 base, leaving 8 bases between the germline ends. The CDR3 nucleotides read TGTGCCAGCAGCGTAGAGGGGGAATCCTACAATGAGCAGTTCTTC. Translating it yields CASSVEGESYNEQFF.

The chain links TRBV6-5 to TRBJ1-5; 8 bases fit TRBD1. CDR3 length equals 14 residues. Germline CDR1 reads MNHEY; CDR2 reads SVGAGI. The V gene end was trimmed by 5 bases and the J gene end by 6 bases; junction bases not matched to a gene: 6. CDR3 nucleotide sequence: TGTGCCAGCAGTCTAACTGACAGGGGTCAGCCCCAGCATTTT. Translating gives CASSLTDRGQPQHF.

The chain carries TRBV7-2 and TRBJ2-7; TRBD2 matches at 13 bases. The CDR3 spans 16 residues. Unmatched junction bases numbered 7, after V lost 5 bases and J lost 3 bases. Germline values: CDR1 SGHTA, CDR2 FQGNSA. CDR3 coding DNA: TGTGCCAGCAGCAGACTAGCGGGGGGACCTTTCTACGAGCAGTACTTC. Translation gives CASSRLAGGPFYEQYF.

This clone was seen only once. The CDR3 DNA reads TGCAGCGTGTTAGGACAGGGTAGTCAAGAGACCCAGTACTTC. Translating gives CSVLGQGSQETQYF. The chain is built from TRBV29-1 and TRBJ2-5; the match to TRBD1 covers 8 bases. Germline V CDR1 and CDR2: SQVTM, ANQGSEA. Trimming removed 6 bases from V and 2 bases from J; junction bases left unmatched: 8. The CDR3 is made up of 14 amino acids.

The gene calls are TRBV5-5 and TRBJ1-1; possibly TRBD1 for D (5 bases). The CDR3 totals 20 residues. Per germline, CDR1 SGHKS and CDR2 YYEKEE (reference sequence). Between the trimmed V and J ends, which lost 4 bases and 0 bases, there was a span of 28 bases. CDR3 in amino acids: CASSLGGGSWAVIVNTEAFF. In DNA form, the CDR3 reads TGTGCCAGCAGCCTGGGGGGAGGGTCCTGGGCAGTAATCGTGAACACTGAAGCTTTCTTT.